Listed here are 29 T cell receptor beta chains from one sample, sequenced in a study of beta chain features in type 1 diabetes. Expressed TCRB transcripts were sequenced, since all the RNA that had been isolated was reverse transcribed. Repertoires were generated with immunoSEQ multiplex PCR, while TCRdb's copy carries only in-frame clones and drops some. The table has some 360,000 clones, about 19% seen once. The sequencing input was naive CD4+ T cells from blood. The receptors here all came from a woman between 18 and 29 years old in good health.

This chain links TRBV19 with TRBJ1-2; the D gene is possibly TRBD1 (5 bases). In germline, CDR1 is LNHDA, CDR2 SQIVND (reference sequence). Trimming pared 7 bases from V and 8 bases from J, leaving 17 bases between. The CDR3 spans 13 residues. The CDR3 sequence is CASTPTGLRGYTF. In DNA, the CDR3 is TGTGCCAGTACCCCTACAGGCCTCCGAGGCTACACCTTC.

This clone has a handful of counts. The chain has TRBV2 and TRBJ2-3, with 7 bases matching TRBD1. The V gene end was trimmed by 5 bases and the J gene end by 0 bases; junction bases not matched to a gene: 5. This CDR3 region has 15 residues. Germline CDR1 and CDR2: SNHLY and FYNNEI. The CDR3 is CASSQGQASTDTQYF. For the CDR3, the DNA is TGTGCCAGCAGTCAAGGACAGGCTAGCACAGATACGCAGTATTTT.

This clone has only a few counts. The chain is built from TRBV5-4 and TRBJ2-1, with 8 nucleotides matching TRBD2. Germline V gene sequence: CDR1 SGHNT, CDR2 YYREEE (reference sequence). The CDR3 is 15 amino acids. V lost 0 bases to trimming and J lost 7 bases; unmatched junction nucleotides: 6. This CDR3 is CASSLDGRARNEQFF. The DNA of the CDR3 is TGTGCCAGCAGCTTGGACGGGAGGGCCCGGAATGAGCAGTTCTTC.

This clone was detected a few times. The chain is built from TRBV30 and TRBJ2-5, with 8 nucleotides matching TRBD1. The CDR3 runs 16 residues. Germline V gives CDR1 GTSNPN, CDR2 SVGIG (reference sequence). The V gene end was trimmed by 3 bases and the J gene end by 7 bases; junction bases not matched to a gene: 16. The CDR3 is CAWRFFRARGPGTQYF. CDR3 bases: TGTGCCTGGAGATTTTTCCGGGCCAGGGGGCCAGGGACCCAGTACTTC.

V usage is TRBV9 and J usage is TRBJ2-3, with D maybe TRBD1 (5 bases). CDR3 length equals 14 residues. Between the trimmed V and J ends, which lost 4 bases and 4 bases, there was a span of 13 bases. Germline V gene data show CDR1 as SGDLS and CDR2 as YYNGEE. CDR3: CASSSRPGSDTQYF. CDR3 in DNA: TGTGCCAGCAGCTCCCGCCCAGGGTCAGATACGCAGTATTTT.

This clone was seen a handful of times. The chain carries TRBV9 and TRBJ1-3; the D gene is possibly TRBD1 (5 bases). CDR3 length equals 16 residues. The V end lost 3 bases, the J end lost 4 bases, and 17 bases lay between the germline ends. CDR1 SGDLS and CDR2 YYNGEE come from the germline V gene. DNA of the CDR3: TGTGCCAGCAGCGCCCCGGGGGACGGGAACGGAAACACCATATATTTT. Amino acid sequence: CASSAPGDGNGNTIYF.

This clone was counted only a few times. The gene calls are TRBV30 and TRBJ1-1; 8 bases are a match to TRBD1. V lost 5 bases and J lost 5; bases outside the gene matches: 7. The CDR3 contains 13 residues. The germline V gene has CDR1 GTSNPN and CDR2 SVGIG (reference sequence). The CDR3 nucleotides are TGTGCCTGGGGCCTCGGACAGGGTACTGAAGCTTTCTTT. Translated: CAWGLGQGTEAFF. Together with reference TRBV30 and TRBJ1-1, the CDR3 gives the full variable domain: SQTIHQWPATLVQPVGSPLSLECTVEGTSNPNLYWYRQAAGRGLQLLFYSVGIGQISSEVPQNLSASRPQDRQFILSSKKLLLSDSGFYLCAWGLGQGTEAFFGQGTRLTVV.

This clone was counted a few times. The chain carries TRBV30 and TRBJ1-1, with TRBD1 identical over 8 bases. V lost 8 bases and J lost 4; bases outside the gene matches: 9. The CDR3 is 13 amino acids. Looked up from germline, CDR1 is GTSNPN and CDR2 is SVGIG (reference sequence). CDR3 coding DNA: TGTGCCGGAACAGGGGGAGGTTCCACTGAAGCTTTCTTT. Protein product: CAGTGGGSTEAFF.

This clone has more than one count but fewer than ten. J is TRBJ1-5 and V is TRBV4-2; unclear D gene. Trimming removed 0 bases from V and 8 bases from J, with 11 bases in between. Germline lookup yields CDR1 LGHNA and CDR2 YNFKEQ. CDR3 length: 14 residues. The CDR3 reads CASSQDENREPQHF. For the CDR3, the DNA is TGTGCCAGCAGCCAAGATGAGAACCGAGAGCCCCAGCATTTT.

As to this clone: The junction does not match germline at one end; this may be a read error. The chain combines TRBV6-6 with TRBJ1-2, with 10 bases aligning to TRBD1. CDR1 is MNHNY, CDR2 SVGAGI, per germline (reference sequence). This CDR3 spans 14 amino acids. The CDR3, as DNA: TGTGCCAGCAGGCCCGGGACAGGGGAGGACAGGGGAGCCTTC. It yields the protein CASRPGTGEDRGAF.

The rearrangement links TRBV5-6 to TRBJ1-1; maybe TRBD1 (5 bases). Germline lookup yields CDR1 SGHDT and CDR2 YYEEEE. Trimming removed 1 base from V and 4 bases from J, with 17 bases in between. The CDR3 has 16 residues. CDR3 residues: CASSLLGGTGITEAFF. CDR3 nucleotides: TGTGCCAGCAGCTTGTTGGGGGGAACTGGTATCACTGAAGCTTTCTTT.

This clone has only a few counts. This CDR3 is CASSRNGGGAEAFF. As DNA, the CDR3 is TGTGCCAGCAGCAGAAACGGTGGGGGCGCTGAAGCTTTCTTT. The V gene is TRBV7-3, the J gene TRBJ1-1; TRBD1 might be the D (6 bases). V gave up 5 bases and J gave up 6 bases, with 16 bases separating them. CDR1 is SGHTA, CDR2 FQGTGA, per germline. The CDR3 covers 14 residues.

This clone has a handful of counts. The chain employs TRBV6-1 and TRBJ1-1; tentative D call: TRBD1 (5 bases). With 7 bases removed from V and 8 bases from J, the gap between germline ends came to 8 bases. Germline-derived CDR1 and CDR2 are MNHNS and SASEGT. The CDR3 contains 10 residues. The CDR3 region is CASIRTEAFF. In DNA, the CDR3 is TGTGCCAGCATCCGGACAGAAGCTTTCTTT.

This clone turned up a few times. This chain joins TRBV7-2 and TRBJ2-3, with TRBD2 matching over 10 bases. Germline lookup yields CDR1 SGHTA and CDR2 FQGNSA. Trimming took 4 bases from V and 10 from J; bases not matched to a gene: 11. The CDR3 has 15 amino acids. The CDR3 DNA sequence: TGTGCCAGCAGCTCGCCTAGCGGGGGAGGTGCGGCGCAGTATTTT. Translated: CASSSPSGGGAAQYF.

This clone was seen a handful of times. The chain combines TRBV18 with TRBJ2-7; maybe TRBD2 (5 bases). Germline lookup yields CDR1 KGHSH and CDR2 LQKENI. V was trimmed by 1 base and J by 5 bases, leaving 15 bases between them. The CDR3 has 15 amino acids. As DNA, the CDR3 is TGTGCCAGCTCACCACTCCGGGGTAGGGCCCACGAGCAGTACTTC. Translation: CASSPLRGRAHEQYF.

The sample holds a few counts of this clone. The chain employs TRBV30 and TRBJ2-3; 13 nucleotides line up with TRBD2. This CDR3 has 18 amino acids. The junction had 9 bases not matched to a gene; V was cut back by 3 bases and J by 0 bases. Looked up from germline, CDR1 is GTSNPN and CDR2 is SVGIG (reference sequence). The CDR3 DNA is TGTGCCTGGAGCGTCGGACTAGCGGGAGTTGCTAGCACAGATACGCAGTATTTT. It encodes CAWSVGLAGVASTDTQYF.

The chain couples TRBV4-2 to TRBJ2-4; the D gene is possibly TRBD1 (5 bases). This CDR3 contains 16 residues. Germline V gives CDR1 LGHNA, CDR2 YNFKEQ. The V end lost 1 base, the J end lost 2 bases, and 12 bases lay between the germline ends. The CDR3 DNA reads TGTGCCAGCAGCCAAGCTGAAGCAGGGACCAAAAACATTCAGTACTTC. As protein: CASSQAEAGTKNIQYF.

This chain joins TRBV2 and TRBJ1-1; D is unclear. The germline gives CDR1 SNHLY, CDR2 FYNNEI. The CDR3 has 17 residues. V was cut by 1 base and J by 1 base, with 16 bases left in between. CDR3 coding DNA: TGTGCCAGCAGTGAAGTGACGTACAGTCCGACGAACACTGAAGCTTTCTTT. Residues: CASSEVTYSPTNTEAFF.

The chain combines TRBV30 with TRBJ2-7; maybe TRBD2 (6 bases). This CDR3 contains 15 residues. V was cut by 4 bases and J by 1 base, with 17 bases left in between. Germline V gene lookup returns CDR1 GTSNPN and CDR2 SVGIG (reference sequence). The CDR3 spells CAWIGPRRGSYEQYF. CDR3 DNA sequence: TGTGCCTGGATAGGTCCTCGGCGGGGATCCTACGAGCAGTACTTC.

In this sample, this clone turned up a few times. Here the CDR3 reads CSVYEQGPVNYGYTF. The CDR3 region has the DNA TGCAGCGTCTACGAACAGGGACCAGTTAACTATGGCTACACCTTC. This chain joins TRBV29-1 and TRBJ1-2, with D possibly TRBD1 on 6 matching bases. Per the germline V gene, CDR1 is SQVTM and CDR2 is ANQGSEA. This CDR3 is built from 15 residues. Trimming stripped 6 bases from V and 1 base from J, with 18 bases between.

The chain joins TRBV11-3 to TRBJ2-1, with 7 bases that match TRBD1. The CDR3 loop spans 14 amino acids. The V gene's germline CDR1 is SGHNT and CDR2 YENEEA. The V segment lost 6 bases and the J segment 6 bases; nucleotides outside the gene matches: 8. As DNA, the CDR3 is TGTGCCAGCAGTCACCCAGGGACAGCCAATGAGCAGTTCTTC. Amino acids: CASSHPGTANEQFF.

This clone was observed a handful of times. In DNA, the CDR3 is TGTGCCAGTAGCCGAGAGGGGGACAGGGGCTATGGCTACACCTTC. As protein: CASSREGDRGYGYTF. V is TRBV19 and J is TRBJ1-2; 10 nucleotides match TRBD1. CDR3 size: 15 residues. Germline trimming cut 6 bases from V and 4 bases from J; bases unmatched to any gene: 8. Germline V gene sequence: CDR1 LNHDA, CDR2 SQIVND (reference sequence).

The chain carries TRBV30 and TRBJ2-1; tentative D call: TRBD2 (5 bases). The CDR3 contains 14 residues. The V gene lost 0 bases and the J gene lost 7 bases, with 13 bases spanning the gap. Germline V gene data show CDR1 as GTSNPN and CDR2 as SVGIG (reference sequence). The CDR3 is CAWSVGSARNEQFF. The CDR3 DNA follows: TGTGCCTGGAGTGTCGGTAGCGCGAGGAATGAGCAGTTCTTC.

This clone has just a few counts. The chain recombines TRBV29-1 with TRBJ2-3; D unclear. Trimming took 4 bases from V and 4 from J, leaving 12 bases between them. The CDR3 covers 13 residues. Per the germline V gene, CDR1 is SQVTM and CDR2 is ANQGSEA. The CDR3 DNA reads as TGCAGCGTTGGACTGAGGTTCGCAGATACGCAGTATTTT. Translating it yields CSVGLRFADTQYF.

This clone was recorded a few times. CDR3 in DNA: TGCGCCAGCAGCCAAGATCCCACAAGCTCTGGAAACACCATATATTTT. This sequence encodes CASSQDPTSSGNTIYF. V gene TRBV4-3 combines with J gene TRBJ1-3; D call uncertain. V gave up 0 bases and J gave up 0 bases, with 9 bases separating them. CDR3 size: 16 residues. Germline CDR1 and CDR2: LGHNA and YSLEER.

This clone was recorded a few times. The rearrangement links TRBV5-1 to TRBJ2-4; tentatively, D is TRBD1 (6 bases). The germline CDR1 and CDR2 sequences are SGHRS and YFSETQ. Trimming removed 4 bases at V and 0 bases at J, with 14 bases between. There are 16 residues in the CDR3. CDR3 DNA sequence: TGCGCCAGCAGCCCCGGACAGTCTCTAGCCAAAAACATTCAGTACTTC. It encodes CASSPGQSLAKNIQYF. The whole variable domain, filled in from reference TRBV5-1 and TRBJ2-4, reads KAGVTQTPRYLIKTRGQQVTLSCSPISGHRSVSWYQQTPGQGLQFLFEYFSETQRNKGNFPGRFSGRQFSNSRSEMNVSTLELGDSALYLCASSPGQSLAKNIQYFGAGTRLSVL.

The gene calls are TRBV6-5 and TRBJ1-2; TRBD1 agrees at 7 bases. The CDR3 runs 13 residues. The V segment lost 7 bases and the J segment 3 bases; nucleotides outside the gene matches: 5. Per the germline V gene, CDR1 is MNHEY and CDR2 is SVGAGI. In DNA, the CDR3 is TGTGCCAGCATACGACAGGGTGACTATGGCTACACCTTC. It yields the protein CASIRQGDYGYTF.

This clone turned up a few times. The rearrangement uses TRBV30 and TRBJ2-7, with 7 bases that match TRBD2. Per the germline V gene, CDR1 is GTSNPN and CDR2 is SVGIG (reference sequence). After removal of 5 bases from V and 6 bases from J, the junction contained 19 bases not matched to a gene. There are 16 residues in the CDR3. The DNA for the CDR3 is TGTGCCTGGCGCTGGGTCCCGGGACTACCCTATGTCGAGCAGTACTTC. This sequence encodes CAWRWVPGLPYVEQYF.

The chain couples TRBV18 to TRBJ2-1; D is possibly TRBD2 (6 bases). V lost 0 bases to trimming and J lost 8 bases, with 11 bases between them. The CDR3 covers 14 residues. Germline lookup yields CDR1 KGHSH and CDR2 LQKENI. The CDR3 protein is CASSPPAWRDEQFF. The CDR3 DNA reads as TGTGCCAGCTCACCACCGGCGTGGAGGGATGAGCAGTTCTTC.